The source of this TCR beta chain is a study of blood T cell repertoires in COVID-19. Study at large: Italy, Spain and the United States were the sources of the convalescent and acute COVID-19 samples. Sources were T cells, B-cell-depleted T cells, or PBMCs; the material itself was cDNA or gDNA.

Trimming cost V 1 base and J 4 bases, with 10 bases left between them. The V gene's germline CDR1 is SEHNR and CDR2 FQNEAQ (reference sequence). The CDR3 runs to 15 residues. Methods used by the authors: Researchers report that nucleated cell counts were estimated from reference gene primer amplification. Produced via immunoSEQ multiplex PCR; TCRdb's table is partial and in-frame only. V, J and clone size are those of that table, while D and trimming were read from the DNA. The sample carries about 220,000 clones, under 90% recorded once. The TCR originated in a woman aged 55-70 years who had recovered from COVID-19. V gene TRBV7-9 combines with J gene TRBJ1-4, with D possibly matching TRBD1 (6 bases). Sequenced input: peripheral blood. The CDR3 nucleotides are TGTGCCAGCAGCTTAGAAACAGGGTTTAATGAAAAACTGTTTTTT. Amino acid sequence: CASSLETGFNEKLFF. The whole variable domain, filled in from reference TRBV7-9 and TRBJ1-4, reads DTGVSQNPRHKITKRGQNVTFRCDPISEHNRLYWYRQTLGQGPEFLTYFQNEAQLEKSRLLSDRFSAERPKGSFSTLEIQRTEQGDSAMYLCASSLETGFNEKLFFGSGTQLSVL.